This paragraph covers one T cell receptor beta chain sequence. As yet, its antigen is unknown. Clones were read by immunoSEQ multiplex PCR, and TCRdb kept only the in-frame ones, dropping some. This sample yields 20,000 to 30,000 clones, of which roughly 85% are seen a single time; over 7.5% belongs to the top ten. This sample is drawn from a study of a mutant IDH1 vaccine in newly diagnosed glioma. Study-level background: Patients got their first vaccination 4-6 weeks after radiotherapy alone, or with temozolomide cycles.

Germline V gene data show CDR1 as LNHDA and CDR2 as SQIVND (reference sequence). The V end lost 1 base, the J end lost 8 bases, and 6 bases lay between the germline ends. This CDR3 spans 12 amino acids. Time point given: week 11, during vaccination. Each dose delivered 300 ug of mutant IDH1 20-mer peptide subcutaneously with imiquimod. Each tumor in the donors was a new WHO grade 3 or 4 astrocytoma, IDH1-mutant and ATRX-lost. This receptor was identified in a man aged 35 to 55 with glioma. This material consisted of PBMCs, taken from a glioma patient whose treatment included an IDH1 peptide vaccine. The chain carries TRBV19 and TRBJ2-1; D ambiguous. The CDR3 region is CASSIARDEQFF. For the CDR3, the DNA is TGTGCCAGTAGTATAGCAAGGGATGAGCAGTTCTTC.